The 25 T cell receptor beta chains given below trace back to one sample, sequenced in a study of response to subunit inactivated influenza vaccine. TCRdb recomputed calls from the RT-PCR reads with MiXCR, one row per CDR3 protein. Of about 190,000 distinct CDR3 sequences listed, approximately 15% are singletons. The specimen comprised CD8+ T cells sorted from PBMCs, sampled 4 to 6 days after vaccination. These receptors were collected from a man aged 45-65 years who received an inactivated influenza vaccine.

This chain uses TRBV20-1 with TRBJ1-6; D ambiguous. The CDR3 totals 13 residues. Between the trimmed V and J ends, which lost 2 bases and 11 bases, there was a span of 13 bases. The germline V gene has CDR1 DFQATT and CDR2 SNEGSKA (reference sequence). The CDR3: CSARQHPATPLHF. Written as DNA, the CDR3 is TGCAGTGCTAGACAGCATCCTGCCACACCCCTCCACTTT.

About this clonotype itself: One end of the junction varies from germline; a read error may be responsible. V and J are TRBV4-1 and TRBJ2-1; D is unresolved. CDR3 length: 14 residues. The germline CDR1 and CDR2 sequences are MGHRA and YSYEKL. CDR3: CACSQGQRQGEQFF. The CDR3 nucleotides read TGCGCCTGCAGCCAAGGCCAGCGCCAAGGTGAGCAGTTCTTC.

By its share, this clonotype is medium-sized. The CDR3 loop reads CASRRGLEGFF. The CDR3 coding sequence is TGTGCCAGCAGAAGGGGTCTCGAAGGGTTCTTC. V usage is TRBV28 and J usage is TRBJ2-1, with D tentatively TRBD1 (5 bases). The CDR3 length is 11 residues. V dropped 6 bases and J dropped 15 bases, with 15 bases sitting between them. Germline CDR1 MDHEN, CDR2 SYDVKM.

The V call is TRBV9, the J call TRBJ2-1, with D possibly TRBD2 on 6 matching bases. V dropped 3 bases and J dropped 8 bases, with 12 bases sitting between them. Germline values: CDR1 SGDLS, CDR2 YYNGEE. The CDR3 extends over 13 amino acids. The CDR3 is CASSAPTSYEQFF. DNA of the CDR3: TGTGCCAGCAGCGCCCCTACTAGCTATGAGCAGTTCTTC. Complete variable domain (other parts from reference TRBV9 and TRBJ2-1): DSGVTQTPKHLITATGQRVTLRCSPRSGDLSVYWYQQSLDQGLQFLIQYYNGEERAKGNILERFSAQQFPDLHSELNLSSLELGDSALYFCASSAPTSYEQFFGPGTRLTVL.

This clonotype was detected only a few times. The chain joins TRBV28 to TRBJ2-5; 13 bases are a match to TRBD2. From germline, CDR1 is MDHEN and CDR2 SYDVKM. V trimming: 6 bases; J trimming: 6 bases; junction bases outside the gene matches: 22. CDR3 size: 20 residues. The CDR3 spells CASSNYAPTEGLAGWKTQYF. The DNA for the CDR3 is TGTGCCAGCAGCAACTATGCCCCGACAGAGGGACTAGCGGGGTGGAAGACCCAGTACTTC.

This clonotype occurred many times. V and J are TRBV7-6 and TRBJ2-7, with a tentative D call TRBD2 (6 bases). The ends were cut back, 1 base at V and 0 bases at J, with 10 bases in the middle. The CDR3 loop spans 15 amino acids. Germline CDR1 reads SGHVS; CDR2 reads FNYEAQ. The CDR3 sequence: CASSLGRGYSYEQYF. CDR3 DNA sequence: TGTGCCAGCAGCTTAGGGCGGGGATACTCCTACGAGCAGTACTTC.

The genes are TRBV4-1 and TRBJ2-7; no clear D. The CDR3 contains 14 residues. The germline CDR1 and CDR2 sequences are MGHRA and YSYEKL. V dropped 1 base and J dropped 5 bases, with 12 bases sitting between them. This CDR3 is CASSQVLVIHEQYF. The CDR3 DNA is TGCGCCAGCAGCCAAGTGCTAGTGATCCACGAGCAGTACTTC.

The chain recombines TRBV28 with TRBJ2-7; 10 bases are a match to TRBD1. CDR1 is MDHEN and CDR2 is SYDVKM in the germline V gene. The CDR3 loop spans 18 amino acids. J was trimmed by 2 bases and V by 5 bases; bases with no gene match: 15. CDR3 bases: TGTGCCAGCAGTGTAGCCCAGGGACAGGGGAACCCAACCTACGAGCAGTACTTC. Translation: CASSVAQGQGNPTYEQYF.

This clonotype was observed a few times. V gene TRBV7-2 combines with J gene TRBJ2-4, with no clear D. This CDR3 has 15 residues. Trimming took 5 bases from V and 2 from J, leaving 13 bases between them. The germline CDR1 and CDR2 sequences are SGHTA and FQGNSA. The CDR3 bases are TGTGCCAGCAGCCCCTCGATTGACACCAAAAACATTCAGTACTTC. Translating gives CASSPSIDTKNIQYF.

The chain combines TRBV29-1 with TRBJ1-2; D possibly corresponds to TRBD1 (5 bases). Germline V CDR1 and CDR2: SQVTM, ANQGSEA. The ends were cut back, 2 bases at V and 3 bases at J, with 7 bases in the middle. There are 12 residues in the CDR3. DNA for the CDR3: TGCAGCGTTGAACGGGGGTACTATGGCTACACCTTC. This encodes CSVERGYYGYTF. The complete variable domain, with remaining parts taken from reference TRBV29-1 and TRBJ1-2, reads SAVISQKPSRDICQRGTSLTIQCQVDSQVTMMFWYRQQPGQSLTLIATANQGSEATYESGFVIDKFPISRPNLTFSTLTVSNMSPEDSSIYLCSVERGYYGYTFGSGTRLTVV.

A few counts support this clonotype. CDR3 region: CASSPDRANTEAFF. The CDR3 region has the DNA TGCGCCAGCAGCCCTGACAGGGCGAACACTGAAGCTTTCTTT. The chain joins TRBV4-3 to TRBJ1-1; TRBD1 matches at 7 bases. The germline gives CDR1 LGHNA, CDR2 YSLEER. J gave up 1 base and V 4 bases, and 3 bases lay outside the gene matches. This CDR3 is built from 14 residues.

Only a few counts were recorded for this clonotype. The J gene is TRBJ2-7, the V gene TRBV2; D is unresolved. Germline CDR1 and CDR2: SNHLY and FYNNEI. The ends were cut back, 5 bases at V and 6 bases at J, with 8 bases in the middle. The CDR3 has 11 residues. The CDR3 region has the DNA TGTGCCAGCAGTTTCGGAACCGAGCAGTACTTC. Its protein product is CASSFGTEQYF. The variable domain in full, with the rest retrieved from reference TRBV2 and TRBJ2-7, is EPEVTQTPSHQVTQMGQEVILRCVPISNHLYFYWYRQILGQKVEFLVSFYNNEISEKSEIFDDQFSVERPDGSNFTLKIRSTKLEDSAMYFCASSFGTEQYFGPGTRLTVT.

This sequence joins TRBV7-9 and TRBJ2-1; a possible D gene is TRBD1 (6 bases). Germline V gives CDR1 SEHNR, CDR2 FQNEAQ (reference sequence). This CDR3 has 12 residues. Between the trimmed V and J ends, which lost 5 bases and 8 bases, there was a span of 10 bases. The CDR3 sequence: CASSNRVHEQFF. In nucleotides, the CDR3 is TGTGCCAGCAGCAACAGGGTCCATGAGCAGTTCTTC.

The V gene is TRBV7-9, the J gene TRBJ2-7; D gene ambiguous. The CDR3 length is 11 residues. Trimming stripped 10 bases from V and 3 bases from J, with 10 bases between. From germline, CDR1 is SEHNR and CDR2 FQNEAQ (reference sequence). The chain's CDR3 is CAIADGYEQYF. In DNA form, the CDR3 reads TGTGCCATCGCGGACGGCTACGAGCAGTACTTC.

The V gene is TRBV14, the J gene TRBJ2-1, with a tentative D call TRBD2 (5 bases). From germline, CDR1 is SGHDN and CDR2 FVKESK. V was clipped by 0 bases and J by 6 bases, with 15 bases between them. The CDR3 contains 16 residues. The chain's CDR3 is CASSQDLGGWGNEQFF. For the CDR3, the DNA is TGTGCCAGCAGCCAAGATCTTGGAGGCTGGGGCAATGAGCAGTTCTTC.

This chain connects TRBV12-3 or TRBV12-4 to TRBJ2-2; D is unresolved. With 10 bases removed from V and 6 bases from J, the gap between germline ends came to 12 bases. The CDR3 has 12 residues. CDR3 in amino acids: CATLDLAGELFF. As DNA, the CDR3 is TGTGCCACCTTGGACCTGGCCGGGGAGCTGTTTTTT.

This clonotype has more than one count but fewer than ten. The chain is built from TRBV10-3 and TRBJ2-7, with TRBD1 identical over 11 bases. Germline CDR1 is ENHRY and CDR2 is SYGVKD. The V gene end was trimmed by 4 bases and the J gene end by 7 bases; junction bases not matched to a gene: 3. The CDR3 covers 13 residues. The CDR3 nucleotides are TGTGCCATCAGTGCTGGGACAGGGGGGGAGCAGTACTTC. It codes for CAISAGTGGEQYF.

The J gene is TRBJ2-7, the V gene TRBV6-5; D uncertain. This CDR3 contains 13 residues. Germline values: CDR1 MNHEY, CDR2 SVGAGI. The V and J ends lost 4 bases and 1 base respectively, with 8 bases between them. The CDR3 reads CASSSTDSYEQYF. CDR3 DNA: TGTGCCAGCAGTTCGACGGATTCCTACGAGCAGTACTTC.

This clonotype came up a few times. The chain uses TRBV3-1 and TRBJ2-1; TRBD2 aligns across 9 bases. The V gene's germline CDR1 is LGHDT and CDR2 YNNKEL (reference sequence). The CDR3 runs to 16 residues. J was trimmed by 2 bases and V by 0 bases; bases with no gene match: 2. The CDR3 coding sequence is TGTGCCAGCAGCCAAGATCGCGGGAGGGCCTACAATGAGCAGTTCTTC. Protein product: CASSQDRGRAYNEQFF.

This clonotype was seen a handful of times. V gene TRBV5-1 combines with J gene TRBJ2-7; 8 positions match TRBD1. Trimming at V came to 1 base and at J to 5 bases, leaving 8 bases not matched to a gene. CDR1 and CDR2 from the germline V gene are SGHRS and YFSETQ. The CDR3 is 15 amino acids. This CDR3 is CASSLLWTGSDEQYF. The CDR3 nucleotides read TGCGCCAGCAGCTTGCTGTGGACAGGGTCGGACGAGCAGTACTTC.

This clonotype has more than one count but fewer than ten. The chain carries TRBV5-1 and TRBJ2-5, with 7 positions matching TRBD1. V lost 0 bases to trimming and J lost 4 bases; unmatched junction nucleotides: 6. Germline-derived CDR1 and CDR2 are SGHRS and YFSETQ. The CDR3 runs to 15 residues. The CDR3, as DNA: TGCGCCAGCAGCTTGGGACAGGGAAGGATAGAGACCCAGTACTTC. Its translation: CASSLGQGRIETQYF.

This clonotype was seen a handful of times. The DNA for the CDR3 is TGTGCCAGCAGTTTAACCGACAGGGGGAACACTGAAGCTTTCTTT. Encoded protein: CASSLTDRGNTEAFF. This chain connects TRBV27 to TRBJ1-1; TRBD1 aligns across 8 bases. With 2 bases clipped from V and 1 base from J, the junction kept 3 bases outside the gene matches. This CDR3 has 15 amino acids. Germline CDR1 reads MNHEY; CDR2 reads SMNVEV (reference sequence).

This clonotype was seen once. This may be a read error: a much more frequent sequence differs by one nucleotide. The conserved phenylalanine or tryptophan normally closing the CDR3 is absent here, so this likely arose from a read error. The chain employs TRBV5-1 and TRBJ2-1; unclear D gene. With 4 bases removed from V and 12 bases from J, the gap between germline ends came to 20 bases. Per the germline V gene, CDR1 is SGHRS and CDR2 is YFSETQ. CDR3 length: 14 amino acids. The CDR3 loop reads CASSPPHRPGLQFS. In DNA, the CDR3 is TGCGCCAGCAGCCCGCCCCACAGACCTGGATTGCAGTTCTCC.

V is TRBV6-1 and J is TRBJ2-1; the match to TRBD2 covers 8 bases. CDR3 size: 15 residues. V gave up 4 bases and J gave up 3 bases; unmatched junction bases: 5. Germline CDR1 is MNHNS and CDR2 is SASEGT. The CDR3, as DNA: TGTGCCAGCAGTGGTACGGGGGGGCTCTACAATGAGCAGTTCTTC. Translation: CASSGTGGLYNEQFF.

The chain joins TRBV7-9 to TRBJ2-1, with 11 bases identical to TRBD2. The CDR3 loop spans 15 amino acids. Germline V lookup: CDR1 SEHNR, CDR2 FQNEAQ (reference sequence). After removal of 4 bases from V and 3 bases from J, the junction contained 2 bases not matched to a gene. DNA of the CDR3: TGTGCCAGCAGCTCGGGACTAGCGGTCTACAATGAGCAGTTCTTC. Translation: CASSSGLAVYNEQFF. The full variable domain, its missing parts supplied by reference TRBV7-9 and TRBJ2-1, is DTGVSQNPRHKITKRGQNVTFRCDPISEHNRLYWYRQTLGQGPEFLTYFQNEAQLEKSRLLSDRFSAERPKGSFSTLEIQRTEQGDSAMYLCASSSGLAVYNEQFFGPGTRLTVL.